Detailed here is one T cell receptor (beta chain). The antigen remains unidentified. The PCR ran on 60 Vbeta and 13 Jbeta primers. The protocol was immunoSEQ multiplex PCR, while the TCRdb copy is restricted to in-frame clones and leaves out a portion. This sample yields about 120,000 clones, of which over 65% are seen a single time; around 4.3% belongs to the top ten. The data were obtained in a study of cytomegalovirus exposure and HLA in healthy donors. Study results and caveats: Later analysis demonstrated an association between a missense DCLRE1C variant and TCR beta V- and J-gene trimming.

V lost 3 bases and J lost 7, with 10 bases in between. This CDR3 has 14 amino acids. CDR1 and CDR2 (germline): ENHRY, SYGVKD. The specimen was PBMCs. This TCR was recovered from a woman in her forties in good health and CMV-seropositive. The chain uses TRBV10-3 and TRBJ1-6; D remains ambiguous. CDR3 sequence reads: CAISDGVGNSPLHF. For the CDR3, the DNA is TGTGCCATCAGTGACGGGGTAGGAAATTCACCCCTCCACTTT.